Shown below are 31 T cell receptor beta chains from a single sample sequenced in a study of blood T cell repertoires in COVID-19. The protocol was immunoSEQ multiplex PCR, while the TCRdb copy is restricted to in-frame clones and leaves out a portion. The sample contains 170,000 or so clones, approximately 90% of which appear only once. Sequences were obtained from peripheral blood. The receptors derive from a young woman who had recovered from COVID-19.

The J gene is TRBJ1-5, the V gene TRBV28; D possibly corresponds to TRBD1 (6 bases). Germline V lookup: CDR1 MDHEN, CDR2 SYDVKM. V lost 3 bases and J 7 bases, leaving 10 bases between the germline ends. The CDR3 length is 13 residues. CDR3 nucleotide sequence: TGTGCCAGCAGTTTCGGGGGGCTCCAGCCCCAGCATTTT. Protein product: CASSFGGLQPQHF.

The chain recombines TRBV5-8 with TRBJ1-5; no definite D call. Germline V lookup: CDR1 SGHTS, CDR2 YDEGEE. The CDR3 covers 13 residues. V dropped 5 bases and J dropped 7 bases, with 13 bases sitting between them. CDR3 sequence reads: CASSQHPTQPQHF. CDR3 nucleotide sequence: TGTGCCAGCAGTCAACATCCAACACAGCCCCAGCATTTT.

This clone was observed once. The CDR3 loop reads CASSLDPPGAWNSPLHF. The CDR3 nucleotides are TGTGCCAGCAGCTTAGATCCCCCTGGAGCGTGGAATTCACCCCTCCACTTT. This rearrangement joins TRBV11-2 to TRBJ1-6; D gene ambiguous. The CDR3 covers 17 residues. Germline CDR1 is SGHAT and CDR2 is FQNNGV. The V end lost 0 bases, the J end lost 7 bases, and 16 bases lay between the germline ends.

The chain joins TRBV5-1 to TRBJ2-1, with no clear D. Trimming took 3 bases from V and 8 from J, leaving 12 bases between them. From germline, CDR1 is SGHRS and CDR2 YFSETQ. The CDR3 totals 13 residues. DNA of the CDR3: TGCGCCAGCAGCTCTCTTGCGTCGGATGAGCAGTTCTTC. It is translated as CASSSLASDEQFF. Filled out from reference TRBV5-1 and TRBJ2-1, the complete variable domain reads KAGVTQTPRYLIKTRGQQVTLSCSPISGHRSVSWYQQTPGQGLQFLFEYFSETQRNKGNFPGRFSGRQFSNSRSEMNVSTLELGDSALYLCASSSLASDEQFFGPGTRLTVL.

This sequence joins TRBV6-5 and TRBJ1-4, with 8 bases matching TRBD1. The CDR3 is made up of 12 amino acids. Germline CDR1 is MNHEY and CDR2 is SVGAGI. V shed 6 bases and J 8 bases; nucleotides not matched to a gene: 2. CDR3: CASRTGDEKLFF. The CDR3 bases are TGTGCCAGCAGGACAGGGGACGAAAAACTGTTTTTT.

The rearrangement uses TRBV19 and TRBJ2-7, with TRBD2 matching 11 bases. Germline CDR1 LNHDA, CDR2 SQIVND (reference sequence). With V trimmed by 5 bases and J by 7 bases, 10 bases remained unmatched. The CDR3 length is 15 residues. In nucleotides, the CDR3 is TGTGCCAGTAGTGCCCGGGTAGCGGGGGGGCGGGAGCAGTACTTC. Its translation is CASSARVAGGREQYF.

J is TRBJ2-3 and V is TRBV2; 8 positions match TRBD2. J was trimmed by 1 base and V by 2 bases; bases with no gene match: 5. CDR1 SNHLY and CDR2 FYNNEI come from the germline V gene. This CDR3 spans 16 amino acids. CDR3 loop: CASSETGLVGTDTQYF. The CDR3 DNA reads TGTGCCAGCAGTGAAACGGGACTAGTGGGCACAGATACGCAGTATTTT.

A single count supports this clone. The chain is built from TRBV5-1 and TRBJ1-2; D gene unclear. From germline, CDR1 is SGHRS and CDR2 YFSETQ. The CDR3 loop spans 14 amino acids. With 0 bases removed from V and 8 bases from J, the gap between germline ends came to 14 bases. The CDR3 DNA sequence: TGCGCCAGCAGCTTGGAGACATCGCCCGCCGGCTACACCTTC. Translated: CASSLETSPAGYTF.

The CDR3 DNA sequence: TGTGCCAGCAGTCCGTCCGGCGGAACTGAAGCTTTCTTT. This codes for CASSPSGGTEAFF. The rearrangement joins TRBV6-4 to TRBJ1-1; D is unresolved. With 5 bases removed from V and 5 bases from J, the gap between germline ends came to 12 bases. The CDR3 covers 13 residues. The germline gives CDR1 MRHNA, CDR2 SNTAGT.

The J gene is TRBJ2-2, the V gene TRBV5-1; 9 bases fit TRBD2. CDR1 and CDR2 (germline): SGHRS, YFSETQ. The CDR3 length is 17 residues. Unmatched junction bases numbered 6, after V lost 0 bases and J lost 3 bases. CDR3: CASSLAGGLAYTGELFF. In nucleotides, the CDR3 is TGCGCCAGCAGCTTGGCCGGGGGACTAGCTTACACCGGGGAGCTGTTTTTT.

The CDR3 DNA is TGTGCCAGCAGCCTCAGTAGCGGGAGGGAAGGCAATGAGCAGTTCTTC. Translated, it gives CASSLSSGREGNEQFF. The chain joins TRBV13 to TRBJ2-1; the match to TRBD2 covers 11 bases. This CDR3 has 16 residues. Germline V gene sequence: CDR1 PRHDT, CDR2 FYEKMQ (reference sequence). Losses at the gene ends were 5 bases for V and 6 bases for J; bases not matched to a gene: 9.

The CDR3 loop is CASSQEKFPVLYNEQFF. The CDR3, as DNA: TGTGCCAGCAGCCAAGAAAAATTCCCGGTGCTCTACAATGAGCAGTTCTTC. The V call is TRBV3-1 (or the pseudogene TRBV3-2), the J call TRBJ2-1; no firm D call. There are 17 residues in the CDR3. Germline assignment: CDR1 LGHDT and CDR2 YNNKEL (reference sequence). Trimming removed 0 bases at V and 3 bases at J, with 15 bases between.

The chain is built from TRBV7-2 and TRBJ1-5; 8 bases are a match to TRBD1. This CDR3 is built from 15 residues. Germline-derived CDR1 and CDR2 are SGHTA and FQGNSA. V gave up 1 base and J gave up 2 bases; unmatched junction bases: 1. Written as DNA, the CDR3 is TGTGCCAGCAGCTTAGGCAGGGGGCGCAATCAGCCCCAGCATTTT. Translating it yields CASSLGRGRNQPQHF. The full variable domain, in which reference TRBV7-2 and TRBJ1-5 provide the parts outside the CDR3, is GAGVSQSPSNKVTEKGKDVELRCDPISGHTALYWYRQSLGQGLEFLIYFQGNSAPDKSGLPSDRFSAERTGGSVSTLTIQRTQQEDSAVYLCASSLGRGRNQPQHFGDGTRLSIL.

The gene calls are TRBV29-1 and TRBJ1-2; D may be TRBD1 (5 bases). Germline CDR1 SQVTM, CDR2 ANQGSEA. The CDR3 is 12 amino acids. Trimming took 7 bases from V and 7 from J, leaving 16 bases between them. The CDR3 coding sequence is TGCAGCGCCGGAAGGACGGGGGGTGGCTACACCTTC. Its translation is CSAGRTGGGYTF.

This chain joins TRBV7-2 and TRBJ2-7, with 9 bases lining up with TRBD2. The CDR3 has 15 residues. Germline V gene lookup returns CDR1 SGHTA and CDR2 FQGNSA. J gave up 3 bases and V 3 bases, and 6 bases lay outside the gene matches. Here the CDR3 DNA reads TGTGCCAGCAGCTTTGCTAGCGGGACCGTCTACGAGCAGTACTTC. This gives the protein CASSFASGTVYEQYF.

CDR3 residues: CASSLVVGTEAFF. DNA of the CDR3: TGCGCCAGCAGCTTGGTGGTCGGCACTGAAGCTTTCTTT. J is TRBJ1-1 and V is TRBV5-1; D remains unclear. Trimming pared 0 bases from V and 4 bases from J, leaving 7 bases between. Germline loops: CDR1 SGHRS, CDR2 YFSETQ. The CDR3 covers 13 residues.

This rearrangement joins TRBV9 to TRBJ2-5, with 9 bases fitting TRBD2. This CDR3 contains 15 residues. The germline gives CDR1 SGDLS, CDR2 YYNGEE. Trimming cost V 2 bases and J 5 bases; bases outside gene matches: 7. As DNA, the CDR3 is TGTGCCAGCAGCGTCGCGGGGGGGATCCGGGAGACCCAGTACTTC. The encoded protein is CASSVAGGIRETQYF.

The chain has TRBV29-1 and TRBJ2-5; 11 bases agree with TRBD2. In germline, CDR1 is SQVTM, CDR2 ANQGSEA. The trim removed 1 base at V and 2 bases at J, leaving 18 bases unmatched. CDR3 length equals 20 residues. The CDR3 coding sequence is TGCAGCGTTGAAGGGGACAGTCTTTTTTTCGGACTAGCGGGTCAAGAGACCCAGTACTTC. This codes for CSVEGDSLFFGLAGQETQYF.

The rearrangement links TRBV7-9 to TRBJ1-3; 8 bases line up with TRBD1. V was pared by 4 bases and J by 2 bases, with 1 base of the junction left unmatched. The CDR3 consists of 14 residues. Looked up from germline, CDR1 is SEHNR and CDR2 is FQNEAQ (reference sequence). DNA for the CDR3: TGTGCCAGCAGCTGGACAGGGACTGGAAACACCATATATTTT. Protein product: CASSWTGTGNTIYF.

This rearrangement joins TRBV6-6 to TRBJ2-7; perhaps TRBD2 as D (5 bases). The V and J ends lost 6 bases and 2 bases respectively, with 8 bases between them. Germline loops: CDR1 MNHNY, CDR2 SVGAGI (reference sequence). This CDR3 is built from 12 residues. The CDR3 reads CASRGLAYEQYF. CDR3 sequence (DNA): TGTGCCAGCAGAGGACTGGCCTACGAGCAGTACTTC.

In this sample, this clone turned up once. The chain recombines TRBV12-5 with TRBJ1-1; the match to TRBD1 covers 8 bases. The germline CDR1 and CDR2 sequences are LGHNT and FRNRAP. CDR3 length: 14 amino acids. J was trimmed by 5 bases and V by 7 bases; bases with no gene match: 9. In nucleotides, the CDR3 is TGTGCTAGTGCCCAGACAGGGGAGGATACTGAAGCTTTCTTT. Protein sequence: CASAQTGEDTEAFF.

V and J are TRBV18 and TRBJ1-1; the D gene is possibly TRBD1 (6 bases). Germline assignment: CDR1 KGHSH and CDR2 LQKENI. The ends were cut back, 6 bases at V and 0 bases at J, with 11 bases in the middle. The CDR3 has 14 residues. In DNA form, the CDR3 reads TGTGCCAGCTCCCGAGACAGGCTGAACACTGAAGCTTTCTTT. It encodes CASSRDRLNTEAFF. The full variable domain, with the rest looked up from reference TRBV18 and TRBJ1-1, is NAGVMQNPRHLVRRRGQEARLRCSPMKGHSHVYWYRQLPEEGLKFMVYLQKENIIDESGMPKERFSAEFPKEGPSILRIQQVVRGDSAAYFCASSRDRLNTEAFFGQGTRLTVV.

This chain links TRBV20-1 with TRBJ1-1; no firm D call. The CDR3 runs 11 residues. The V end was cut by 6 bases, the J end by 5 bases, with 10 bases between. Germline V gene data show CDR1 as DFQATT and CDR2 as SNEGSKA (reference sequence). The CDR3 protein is CSAKAGTEAFF. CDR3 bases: TGCAGTGCCAAGGCGGGGACTGAAGCTTTCTTT.

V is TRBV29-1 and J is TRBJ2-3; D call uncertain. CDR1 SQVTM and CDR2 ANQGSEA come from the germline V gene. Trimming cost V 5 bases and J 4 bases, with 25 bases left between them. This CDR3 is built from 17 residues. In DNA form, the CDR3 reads TGCAGCGTTTCCCCCACCCAATACTTTACCCGTGCAGATACGCAGTATTTT. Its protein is CSVSPTQYFTRADTQYF.

This chain's CDR3 is CASSLGLALDEQYF. In DNA, the CDR3 is TGTGCCAGCAGCCTAGGACTAGCCTTAGACGAGCAGTACTTC. V usage is TRBV7-2 and J usage is TRBJ2-7, with 8 bases matching TRBD2. This CDR3 contains 14 residues. Looked up from germline, CDR1 is SGHTA and CDR2 is FQGNSA. V lost 5 bases and J lost 5; bases outside the gene matches: 8.

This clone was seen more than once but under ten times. The CDR3 sequence: CASQRAGRGQPQHF. CDR3 nucleotide sequence: TGTGCCAGCCAACGGGCGGGTCGGGGTCAGCCCCAGCATTTT. The V and J genes are TRBV2 and TRBJ1-5; unclear D gene. CDR3 size: 14 residues. Trimming removed 8 bases at V and 6 bases at J, with 17 bases between. The germline V gene has CDR1 SNHLY and CDR2 FYNNEI.

The DNA for the CDR3 is TGTGCCAGCAGGTCCTGGGAGCCCAACACTGAAGCTTTCTTT. Translating gives CASRSWEPNTEAFF. The chain employs TRBV6-6 and TRBJ1-1, with D unclear. The CDR3 consists of 14 residues. Germline V gives CDR1 MNHNY, CDR2 SVGAGI (reference sequence). Between the trimmed V and J ends, which lost 6 bases and 2 bases, there was a span of 13 bases.

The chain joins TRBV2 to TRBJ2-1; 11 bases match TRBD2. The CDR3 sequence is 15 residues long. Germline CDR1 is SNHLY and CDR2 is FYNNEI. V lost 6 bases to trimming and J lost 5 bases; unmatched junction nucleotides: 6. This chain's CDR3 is CASSLLAGVHNEQFF. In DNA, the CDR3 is TGTGCCAGCAGCTTACTAGCGGGAGTGCACAATGAGCAGTTCTTC.

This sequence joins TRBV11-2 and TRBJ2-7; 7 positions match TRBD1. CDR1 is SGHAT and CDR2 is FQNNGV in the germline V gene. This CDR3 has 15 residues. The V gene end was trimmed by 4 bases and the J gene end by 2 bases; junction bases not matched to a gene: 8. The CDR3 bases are TGTGCCAGCAGCTCGGAGGTAGGGGGCCCCTACGAGCAGTACGTC. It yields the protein CASSSEVGGPYEQYV.

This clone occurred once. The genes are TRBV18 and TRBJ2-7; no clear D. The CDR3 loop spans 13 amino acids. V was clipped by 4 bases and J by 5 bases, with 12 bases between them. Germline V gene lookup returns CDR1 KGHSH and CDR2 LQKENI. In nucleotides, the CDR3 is TGTGCCAGCTCACAGAGCGAAAGGAACGAGCAGTACTTC. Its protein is CASSQSERNEQYF.

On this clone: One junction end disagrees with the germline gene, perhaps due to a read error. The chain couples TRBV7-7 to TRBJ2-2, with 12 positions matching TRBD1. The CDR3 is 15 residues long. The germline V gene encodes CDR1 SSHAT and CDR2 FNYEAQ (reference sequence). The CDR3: CASSHGTGGKGELFF. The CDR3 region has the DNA TGTGCTAGCAGCCACGGGACAGGGGGCAAGGGGGAGCTGTTTTTT.